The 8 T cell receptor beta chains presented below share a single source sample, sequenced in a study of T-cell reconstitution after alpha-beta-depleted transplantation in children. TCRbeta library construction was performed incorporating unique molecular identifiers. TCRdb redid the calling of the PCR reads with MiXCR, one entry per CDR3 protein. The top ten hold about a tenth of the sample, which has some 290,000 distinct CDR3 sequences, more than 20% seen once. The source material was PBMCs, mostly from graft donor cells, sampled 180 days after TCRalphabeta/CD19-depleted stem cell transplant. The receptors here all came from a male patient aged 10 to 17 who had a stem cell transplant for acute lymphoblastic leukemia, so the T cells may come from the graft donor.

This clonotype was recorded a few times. CDR3 in amino acids: CASSRFEEQFF. CDR3 DNA sequence: TGTGCCAGCAGCCGATTCGAGGAGCAGTTCTTC. The J gene is TRBJ2-1, the V gene TRBV3-1; unclear D gene. The CDR3 contains 11 residues. The V and J ends lost 4 bases and 10 bases respectively, with 8 bases between them. In germline, CDR1 is LGHDT, CDR2 YNNKEL (reference sequence).

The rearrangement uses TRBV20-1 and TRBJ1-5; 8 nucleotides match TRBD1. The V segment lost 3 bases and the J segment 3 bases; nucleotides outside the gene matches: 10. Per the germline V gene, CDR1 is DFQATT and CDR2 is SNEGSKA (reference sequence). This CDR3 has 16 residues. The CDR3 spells CSARRPDRGNNQPQHF. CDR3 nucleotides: TGCAGTGCTAGGCGCCCCGACAGGGGCAACAATCAGCCCCAGCATTTT.

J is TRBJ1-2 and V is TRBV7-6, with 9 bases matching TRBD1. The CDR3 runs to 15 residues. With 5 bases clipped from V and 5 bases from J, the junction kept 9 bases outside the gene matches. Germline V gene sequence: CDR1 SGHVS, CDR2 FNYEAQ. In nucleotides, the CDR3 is TGTGCCAGCAGCCACAGGGGGCGCGTGGGTTATGGCTACACCTTC. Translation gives CASSHRGRVGYGYTF.

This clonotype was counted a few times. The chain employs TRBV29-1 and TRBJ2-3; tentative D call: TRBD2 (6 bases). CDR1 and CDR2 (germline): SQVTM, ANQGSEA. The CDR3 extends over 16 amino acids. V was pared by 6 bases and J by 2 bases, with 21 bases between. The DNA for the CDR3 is TGCAGCGTGGGATCTCCGGAGGGAAGGGCCACAGATACGCAGTATTTT. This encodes CSVGSPEGRATDTQYF.

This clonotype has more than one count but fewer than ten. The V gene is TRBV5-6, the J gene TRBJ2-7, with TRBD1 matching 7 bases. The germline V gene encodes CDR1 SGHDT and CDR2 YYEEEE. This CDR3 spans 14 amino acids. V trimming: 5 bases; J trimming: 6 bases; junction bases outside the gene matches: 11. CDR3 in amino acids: CASSRPGQRGEQYF. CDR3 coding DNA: TGTGCCAGCAGTCGACCGGGACAGAGAGGCGAGCAGTACTTC.

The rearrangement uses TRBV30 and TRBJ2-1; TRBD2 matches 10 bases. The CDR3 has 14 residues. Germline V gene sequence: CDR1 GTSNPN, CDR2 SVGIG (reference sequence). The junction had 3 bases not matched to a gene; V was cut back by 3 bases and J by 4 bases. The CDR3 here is CAWRLAGLYNEQFF. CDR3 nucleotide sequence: TGTGCCTGGAGACTAGCGGGACTTTACAATGAGCAGTTCTTC.

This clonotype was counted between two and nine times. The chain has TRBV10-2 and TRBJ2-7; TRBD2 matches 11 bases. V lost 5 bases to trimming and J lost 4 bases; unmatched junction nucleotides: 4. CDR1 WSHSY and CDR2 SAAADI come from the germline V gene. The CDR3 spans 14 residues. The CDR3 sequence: CASSSRTSGYEQYF. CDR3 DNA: TGCGCCAGCAGTTCCCGGACTAGCGGGTACGAGCAGTACTTC.

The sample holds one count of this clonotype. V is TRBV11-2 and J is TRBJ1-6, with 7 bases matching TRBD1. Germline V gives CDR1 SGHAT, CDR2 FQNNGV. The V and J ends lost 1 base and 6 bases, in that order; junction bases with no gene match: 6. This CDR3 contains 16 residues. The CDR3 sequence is CASSLAYGTVNSPLHF. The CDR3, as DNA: TGTGCCAGCAGCTTAGCGTACGGGACAGTTAATTCACCCCTCCACTTT.